This is a list of T cell receptor beta chains from one sample in a study of T-cell reconstitution after alpha-beta-depleted transplantation in children. TCRdb reprocessed the PCR reads via MiXCR and lists one record per CDR3 protein. This sample has 500,000 to 750,000 distinct CDR3 sequences, with 25% to 30% found just once. Sequenced here: PBMCs, sampled before TCRalphabeta/CD19-depleted stem cell transplant. The receptors were sampled from a boy in the first two years of life with Wiskott-Aldrich syndrome, due to receive a stem cell transplant. CDR3s include the opening cysteine and the closing phenylalanine or tryptophan. The order of the fields is CDR3 protein, CDR3 DNA, CDR3 length, clone size, V gene, J gene, D gene. A D gene is named only where the DNA matches it firmly. Expanded clones are given a class, and other clones once, few, many or no size at all.

CDR3aa: CSVEDPPDEAFF
CDR3nt: TGCAGCGTTGAAGATCCCCCCGACGAAGCTTTCTTT
len: 12
abundance: NA
v_gene: TRBV29-1
j_gene: TRBJ1-1
d_gene: NA

CDR3aa: CASSTPGPGSTYEQYF
CDR3nt: TGTGCCAGCAGCACCCCGGGGCCAGGTAGCACCTACGAGCAGTACTTC
len: 16
abundance: few
v_gene: TRBV5-6
j_gene: TRBJ2-7
d_gene: NA

CDR3aa: CASTLAGVRGTQYF
CDR3nt: TGTGCCAGCACCCTCGCGGGGGTCCGGGGGACCCAGTACTTC
len: 14
abundance: few
v_gene: TRBV3-1
j_gene: TRBJ2-5
d_gene: TRBD2

CDR3aa: CASSLTGGFYEQYF
CDR3nt: TGTGCCAGCAGTTTAACAGGGGGCTTCTACGAGCAGTACTTC
len: 14
abundance: NA
v_gene: TRBV27
j_gene: TRBJ2-7
d_gene: TRBD1

CDR3aa: CASSIGLAGNQYF
CDR3nt: TGTGCCAGCAGCATAGGACTAGCGGGAAATCAGTACTTC
len: 13
abundance: NA
v_gene: TRBV2
j_gene: TRBJ2-7
d_gene: TRBD2

CDR3aa: CSARRDSYYGYTF
CDR3nt: TGCAGTGCGCGACGGGACTCATACTATGGCTACACCTTC
len: 13
abundance: NA
v_gene: TRBV20-1
j_gene: TRBJ1-2
d_gene: NA

CDR3aa: CASSLARGGNQPQHF
CDR3nt: TGTGCCAGCAGCTTAGCCCGGGGTGGCAATCAGCCCCAGCATTTT
len: 15
abundance: few
v_gene: TRBV27
j_gene: TRBJ1-5
d_gene: NA

CDR3aa: CASSFYGTGAPGANVLTF
CDR3nt: TGCGCCAGCAGCTTCTACGGGACAGGGGCCCCTGGGGCCAACGTCCTGACTTTC
len: 18
abundance: few
v_gene: TRBV5-1
j_gene: TRBJ2-6
d_gene: TRBD1

CDR3aa: CSAKGGGWAGESSYGYTF
CDR3nt: TGCAGTGCGAAGGGGGGTGGATGGGCAGGGGAGTCCAGCTATGGCTACACCTTC
len: 18
abundance: NA
v_gene: TRBV20-1
j_gene: TRBJ1-2
d_gene: NA

CDR3aa: CATSVWGIGANVLTF
CDR3nt: TGTGCCACCTCGGTGTGGGGAATTGGGGCCAACGTCCTGACTTTC
len: 15
abundance: once
v_gene: TRBV10-3
j_gene: TRBJ2-6
d_gene: NA

CDR3aa: CASSLVSGTSSDTQYF
CDR3nt: TGTGCCAGCAGCTTGGTTTCCGGGACTAGCTCAGATACGCAGTATTTT
len: 16
abundance: NA
v_gene: TRBV5-6
j_gene: TRBJ2-3
d_gene: TRBD2

CDR3aa: CASMGSQYSGNEQFF
CDR3nt: TGTGCCAGCATGGGGAGTCAATATTCCGGCAATGAGCAGTTCTTC
len: 15
abundance: few
v_gene: TRBV12-3/TRBV12-4
j_gene: TRBJ2-1
d_gene: NA

CDR3aa: CASRVVGPMGTEAFF
CDR3nt: TGTGCCAGCAGGGTTGTGGGGCCGATGGGCACTGAAGCTTTCTTT
len: 15
abundance: NA
v_gene: TRBV3-1
j_gene: TRBJ1-1
d_gene: NA

CDR3aa: CASGGIRDEQFF
CDR3nt: TGCGCCAGCGGCGGGATACGGGATGAGCAGTTCTTC
len: 12
abundance: NA
v_gene: TRBV5-1
j_gene: TRBJ2-1
d_gene: NA

CDR3aa: CASSSSLGRGTEAFF
CDR3nt: TGCGCCAGCAGCTCCTCGCTAGGCAGGGGGACTGAAGCTTTCTTT
len: 15
abundance: NA
v_gene: TRBV5-1
j_gene: TRBJ1-1
d_gene: TRBD1

CDR3aa: CASSPLDRRFYEQYF
CDR3nt: TGTGCCAGCAGCCCACTGGACAGGCGCTTCTACGAGCAGTACTTC
len: 15
abundance: NA
v_gene: TRBV9
j_gene: TRBJ2-7
d_gene: TRBD1

CDR3aa: CASSLGREREQYF
CDR3nt: TGTGCCAGCAGCCTCGGGAGGGAGAGGGAGCAGTACTTC
len: 13
abundance: few
v_gene: TRBV7-9
j_gene: TRBJ2-7
d_gene: TRBD2

CDR3aa: CASRRSWWDNSPLHF
CDR3nt: TGTGCCAGCAGGCGTAGCTGGTGGGATAATTCACCACTCCACTTT
len: 15
abundance: NA
v_gene: TRBV7-2
j_gene: TRBJ1-6
d_gene: NA

CDR3aa: CSARHGTGDYEQYF
CDR3nt: TGCAGTGCTAGACACGGGACAGGGGACTACGAGCAGTACTTC
len: 14
abundance: few
v_gene: TRBV20-1
j_gene: TRBJ2-7
d_gene: TRBD1

CDR3aa: CASSLAGTGSSPLHF
CDR3nt: TGTGCCAGCAGCTTGGCCGGGACAGGGAGTTCACCCCTCCACTTT
len: 15
abundance: NA
v_gene: TRBV5-5
j_gene: TRBJ1-6
d_gene: TRBD1

CDR3aa: CASSQDGRGIYNEQFF
CDR3nt: TGTGCCAGCAGCCAAGACGGCAGGGGGATCTACAATGAGCAGTTCTTC
len: 16
abundance: NA
v_gene: TRBV14
j_gene: TRBJ2-1
d_gene: TRBD1

CDR3aa: CATSSSGTNQGEQFF
CDR3nt: TGTGCCACCAGCAGCTCCGGGACAAACCAGGGAGAGCAGTTCTTC
len: 15
abundance: NA
v_gene: TRBV24-1
j_gene: TRBJ2-1
d_gene: NA

CDR3aa: CASSVAGQLENTEAFF
CDR3nt: TGCGCCAGCAGCGTAGCGGGACAGCTGGAGAACACTGAAGCTTTCTTT
len: 16
abundance: many
v_gene: TRBV5-1
j_gene: TRBJ1-1
d_gene: TRBD1

CDR3aa: CASSDRFTLNEQFF
CDR3nt: TGTGCCAGCAGTGATAGGTTTACCCTCAATGAGCAGTTCTTC
len: 14
abundance: NA
v_gene: TRBV6-1
j_gene: TRBJ2-1
d_gene: NA

CDR3aa: CASRSRLRDAGELFF
CDR3nt: TGTGCCAGCAGAAGTCGCTTAAGGGATGCCGGGGAGCTGTTTTTT
len: 15
abundance: few
v_gene: TRBV27
j_gene: TRBJ2-2
d_gene: NA

CDR3aa: CSVAFMNTEAFF
CDR3nt: TGCAGCGTTGCCTTCATGAACACTGAAGCTTTCTTT
len: 12
abundance: NA
v_gene: TRBV29-1
j_gene: TRBJ1-1
d_gene: NA

CDR3aa: CASSSGTRSNNEQFF
CDR3nt: TGCGCCAGCAGCTCGGGGACTAGAAGTAACAATGAGCAGTTCTTC
len: 15
abundance: NA
v_gene: TRBV5-1
j_gene: TRBJ2-1
d_gene: TRBD2

CDR3aa: CASSLVPGGDEKLFF
CDR3nt: TGCGCCAGCAGCTTGGTCCCAGGGGGGGACGAAAAACTGTTTTTT
len: 15
abundance: NA
v_gene: TRBV5-1
j_gene: TRBJ1-4
d_gene: TRBD1

CDR3aa: CASSFKGNPYEQYF
CDR3nt: TGCGCCAGCAGCTTTAAGGGGAATCCCTACGAGCAGTACTTC
len: 14
abundance: few
v_gene: TRBV5-1
j_gene: TRBJ2-7
d_gene: NA

CDR3aa: CASSYKGGETQYF
CDR3nt: TGTGCCAGCAGTTACAAGGGAGGGGAGACCCAGTACTTC
len: 13
abundance: many
v_gene: TRBV6-6
j_gene: TRBJ2-5
d_gene: TRBD2

CDR3aa: CASSHLAGADTQYF
CDR3nt: TGTGCCAGCAGCCATCTAGCGGGAGCAGATACGCAGTATTTT
len: 14
abundance: NA
v_gene: TRBV3-1
j_gene: TRBJ2-3
d_gene: TRBD2

CDR3aa: CASSLEEYGYTF
CDR3nt: TGTGCCAGCAGCTTAGAGGAGTATGGCTACACCTTC
len: 12
abundance: once
v_gene: TRBV7-9
j_gene: TRBJ1-2
d_gene: NA

CDR3aa: CAISESKRVGTIYF
CDR3nt: TGTGCCATCAGTGAGTCGAAGAGGGTCGGCACCATATATTTT
len: 14
abundance: few
v_gene: TRBV10-3
j_gene: TRBJ1-3
d_gene: NA

CDR3aa: CASSLEVSGGSYEQYF
CDR3nt: TGCGCCAGCAGCTTGGAGGTTAGCGGGGGCTCCTACGAGCAGTACTTC
len: 16
abundance: NA
v_gene: TRBV5-1
j_gene: TRBJ2-7
d_gene: TRBD2

CDR3aa: CATSRKGQYNEQFF
CDR3nt: TGTGCCACCAGCAGAAAAGGACAGTACAATGAGCAGTTCTTC
len: 14
abundance: NA
v_gene: TRBV15
j_gene: TRBJ2-1
d_gene: NA

CDR3aa: CSGLRTFNEQFF
CDR3nt: TGCAGTGGTTTGAGGACCTTCAATGAGCAGTTCTTC
len: 12
abundance: many
v_gene: TRBV20-1
j_gene: TRBJ2-1
d_gene: NA

CDR3aa: CASSLVPSGRAGSYNEQFF
CDR3nt: TGCGCCAGCAGCTTGGTACCTAGCGGGAGGGCCGGATCCTACAATGAGCAGTTCTTC
len: 19
abundance: few
v_gene: TRBV5-1
j_gene: TRBJ2-1
d_gene: TRBD2

CDR3aa: CSASRQEYNSPLHF
CDR3nt: TGCAGTGCTAGCCGGCAGGAATATAATTCACCCCTCCACTTT
len: 14
abundance: NA
v_gene: TRBV20-1
j_gene: TRBJ1-6
d_gene: NA

CDR3aa: CASSSRTSTYYEQYF
CDR3nt: TGTGCCAGCAGCTCGAGGACTAGCACTTACTACGAGCAGTACTTC
len: 15
abundance: few
v_gene: TRBV12-3/TRBV12-4
j_gene: TRBJ2-7
d_gene: TRBD2

CDR3aa: CASRITGESYGYTF
CDR3nt: TGTGCCAGCAGAATCACAGGGGAGAGCTATGGCTACACCTTC
len: 14
abundance: few
v_gene: TRBV12-3/TRBV12-4
j_gene: TRBJ1-2
d_gene: TRBD1

CDR3aa: CAISAFRAGGGNEQFF
CDR3nt: TGTGCCATCAGTGCCTTTAGGGCGGGAGGAGGCAATGAGCAGTTCTTC
len: 16
abundance: few
v_gene: TRBV10-3
j_gene: TRBJ2-1
d_gene: TRBD2

CDR3aa: CSASQGRKTDTQYF
CDR3nt: TGCAGTGCTTCACAGGGGAGGAAGACAGATACGCAGTATTTT
len: 14
abundance: NA
v_gene: TRBV20-1
j_gene: TRBJ2-3
d_gene: NA